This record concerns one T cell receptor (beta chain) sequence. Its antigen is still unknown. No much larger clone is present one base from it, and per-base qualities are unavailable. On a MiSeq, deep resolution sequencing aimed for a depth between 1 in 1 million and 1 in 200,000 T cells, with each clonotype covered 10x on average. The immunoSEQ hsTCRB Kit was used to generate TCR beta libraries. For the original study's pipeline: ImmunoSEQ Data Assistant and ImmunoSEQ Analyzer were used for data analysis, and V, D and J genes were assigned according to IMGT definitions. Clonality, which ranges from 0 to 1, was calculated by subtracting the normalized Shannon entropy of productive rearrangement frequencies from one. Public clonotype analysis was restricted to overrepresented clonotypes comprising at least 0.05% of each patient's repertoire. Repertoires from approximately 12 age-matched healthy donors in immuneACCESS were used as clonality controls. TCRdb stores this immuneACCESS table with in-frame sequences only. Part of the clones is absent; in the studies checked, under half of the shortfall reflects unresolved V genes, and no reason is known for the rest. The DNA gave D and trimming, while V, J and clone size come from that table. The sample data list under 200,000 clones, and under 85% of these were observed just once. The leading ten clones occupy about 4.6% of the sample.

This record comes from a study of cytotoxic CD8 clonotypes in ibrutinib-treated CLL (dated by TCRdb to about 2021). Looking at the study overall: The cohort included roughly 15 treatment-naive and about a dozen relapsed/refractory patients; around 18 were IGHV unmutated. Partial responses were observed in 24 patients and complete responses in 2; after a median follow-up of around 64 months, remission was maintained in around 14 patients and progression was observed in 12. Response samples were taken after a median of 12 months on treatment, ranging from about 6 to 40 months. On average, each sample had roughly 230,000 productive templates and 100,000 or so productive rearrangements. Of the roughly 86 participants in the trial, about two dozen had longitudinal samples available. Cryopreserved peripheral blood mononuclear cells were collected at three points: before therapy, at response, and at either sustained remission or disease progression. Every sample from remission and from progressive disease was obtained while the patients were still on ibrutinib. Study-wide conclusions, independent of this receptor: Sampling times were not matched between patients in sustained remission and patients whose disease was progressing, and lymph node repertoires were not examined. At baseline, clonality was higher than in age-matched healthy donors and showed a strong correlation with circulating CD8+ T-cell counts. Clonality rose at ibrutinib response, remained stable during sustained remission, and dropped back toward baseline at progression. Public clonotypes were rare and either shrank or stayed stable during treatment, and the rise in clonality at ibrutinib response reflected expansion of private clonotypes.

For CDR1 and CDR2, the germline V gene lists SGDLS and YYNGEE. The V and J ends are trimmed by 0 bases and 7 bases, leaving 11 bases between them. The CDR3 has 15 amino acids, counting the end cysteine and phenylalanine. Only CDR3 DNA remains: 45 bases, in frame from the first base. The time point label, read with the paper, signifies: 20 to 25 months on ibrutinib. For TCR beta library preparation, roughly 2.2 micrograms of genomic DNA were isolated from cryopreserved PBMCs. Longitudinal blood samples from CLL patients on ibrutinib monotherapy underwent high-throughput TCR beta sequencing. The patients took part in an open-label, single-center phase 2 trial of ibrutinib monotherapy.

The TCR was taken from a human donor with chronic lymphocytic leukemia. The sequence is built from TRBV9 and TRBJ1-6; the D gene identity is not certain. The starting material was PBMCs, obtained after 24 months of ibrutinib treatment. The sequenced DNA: TGTGCCAGCAGCGTAGGGGATGAGAGGAATTCACCCCTCCACTTT. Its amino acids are CASSVGDERNSPLHF.